These 24 T cell receptor beta chains originate from one sample sequenced in a study of vaccination and CD4 T cells after COVID-19. Time point specified: late sampling 161 to 241 days after vaccination in a few convalescent patients. TCRdb reprocessed the PCR reads via MiXCR and lists one record per CDR3 protein. The sample has more than 25,000 distinct CDR3 sequences, around 49% seen once. Specimen: CD4+ T cells from blood, collected about 7 months after SARS-CoV-2 vaccination. The receptors derive from a human donor who had recovered from COVID-19.

This clonotype has a handful of counts. The chain uses TRBV7-2 and TRBJ2-7, with 9 bases matching TRBD1. Germline assignment: CDR1 SGHTA and CDR2 FQGNSA. The CDR3 totals 15 residues. With 5 bases clipped from V and 1 base from J, the junction kept 6 bases outside the gene matches. CDR3 in amino acids: CASSRGQGISYEQYF. The DNA of the CDR3 is TGTGCCAGCAGCCGGGGACAGGGTATTTCCTACGAGCAGTACTTC.

The chain uses TRBV19 and TRBJ2-1; 11 bases fit TRBD2. Germline trimming cut 6 bases from V and 5 bases from J; bases unmatched to any gene: 6. Germline V lookup: CDR1 LNHDA, CDR2 SQIVND (reference sequence). The CDR3 contains 15 residues. As DNA, the CDR3 is TGTGCCAGTAGCACCGGGACTAGCGGTCACAATGAGCAGTTCTTC. This sequence encodes CASSTGTSGHNEQFF. Based on the CDR3 plus reference TRBV19 and TRBJ2-1, the full variable domain is DGGITQSPKYLFRKEGQNVTLSCEQNLNHDAMYWYRQDPGQGLRLIYYSQIVNDFQKGDIAEGYSVSREKKESFPLTVTSAQKNPTAFYLCASSTGTSGHNEQFFGPGTRLTVL.

CDR3 coding DNA: TGTGCCAGCAGTTTACAGGGGCCGCCCGGGGAGCTGTTTTTT. As protein: CASSLQGPPGELFF. The chain couples TRBV28 to TRBJ2-2; possibly TRBD1 for D (6 bases). CDR1 MDHEN and CDR2 SYDVKM come from the germline V gene. The CDR3 runs to 14 residues. The V gene lost 2 bases and the J gene lost 6 bases, with 10 bases spanning the gap.

This clonotype was picked up a small number of times. The chain carries TRBV23-1 and TRBJ2-3, with TRBD2 matching 10 bases. TRBV23-1 is filed as an ORF, its function uncertain. The V segment lost 8 bases and the J segment 2 bases; nucleotides outside the gene matches: 13. The CDR3 runs 17 residues. CDR3 residues: CASLSSGRRGHTDTQYF. For the CDR3, the DNA is TGCGCCAGCCTCTCTAGCGGGAGAAGGGGGCACACAGATACGCAGTATTTT.

The rearrangement joins TRBV2 to TRBJ1-1, with TRBD1 matching 7 bases. The J segment lost 14 bases and the V segment lost 5 bases, leaving 8 bases of the junction unmatched. Looked up from germline, CDR1 is SNHLY and CDR2 is FYNNEI. The CDR3 is 11 residues long. CDR3 in amino acids: CASSIRTGAFF. In DNA, the CDR3 is TGTGCCAGCAGTATTCGGACAGGCGCCTTCTTT.

The rearrangement links TRBV27 to TRBJ1-1; D gene ambiguous. The V end was cut by 1 base, the J end by 6 bases, with 15 bases between. Looked up from germline, CDR1 is MNHEY and CDR2 is SMNVEV (reference sequence). This CDR3 has 15 amino acids. CDR3 amino acids: CASSLLIVPASEAFF. The CDR3 DNA reads as TGTGCCAGCAGTTTATTAATTGTCCCCGCCTCTGAAGCTTTCTTT.

This clonotype has just a few counts. The chain couples TRBV6-5 to TRBJ2-7, with 9 bases lining up with TRBD2. Germline V lookup: CDR1 MNHEY, CDR2 SVGAGI. J lost 3 bases, V lost 3 bases, and 6 bases had no gene match. The CDR3 consists of 15 residues. Here the CDR3 DNA reads TGTGCCAGCAGTTATGCCGCGGGAGGGAGCTACGAGCAGTACTTC. It specifies CASSYAAGGSYEQYF.

V usage is TRBV28 and J usage is TRBJ1-2; 7 bases line up with TRBD1. This CDR3 spans 12 amino acids. The V and J ends lost 10 bases and 0 bases, in that order; junction bases with no gene match: 2. Germline V gene lookup returns CDR1 MDHEN and CDR2 SYDVKM. As DNA, the CDR3 is TGTGCCATAGGGACAGCTAACTATGGCTACACCTTC. It is translated as CAIGTANYGYTF.

V is TRBV20-1 and J is TRBJ2-7; TRBD1 might be the D (5 bases). This CDR3 has 12 residues. The germline V gene encodes CDR1 DFQATT and CDR2 SNEGSKA (reference sequence). V was trimmed by 4 bases and J by 7 bases, leaving 14 bases between them. CDR3 in amino acids: CSATGPVSEQYF. CDR3 in DNA: TGCAGTGCTACAGGGCCCGTTAGTGAGCAGTACTTC.

A few counts support this clonotype. This chain connects TRBV20-1 to TRBJ2-5; 7 bases align to TRBD1. Germline V gene data show CDR1 as DFQATT and CDR2 as SNEGSKA (reference sequence). The ends lost 4 bases at V and 5 bases at J; junction bases unmatched: 7. The CDR3 totals 13 residues. The CDR3 sequence is CSANVQGWETQYF. CDR3 bases: TGCAGTGCTAACGTACAGGGGTGGGAGACCCAGTACTTC.

V is TRBV21-1 and J is TRBJ2-3; the table's D gene call, TRBD2, was not cross checked with the DNA. TRBV21-1 is designated a pseudogene. CDR3 size: 13 residues. CDR3 region: CASSTKLADTQYF. The CDR3 nucleotides read TGTGCCAGCAGCACGAAGCTAGCGGATACGCAGTATTTT.

V is TRBV20-1 and J is TRBJ2-1; 11 bases match TRBD2. Germline V gene lookup returns CDR1 DFQATT and CDR2 SNEGSKA (reference sequence). With 5 bases clipped from V and 4 bases from J, the junction kept 7 bases outside the gene matches. The CDR3 is made up of 15 amino acids. Here the CDR3 DNA reads TGCAGTGCTGCGGATAGGACTAGCGGGTACAATGAGCAGTTCTTC. This codes for CSAADRTSGYNEQFF.

The chain employs TRBV20-1 and TRBJ2-1; the D is unclear. Germline V gene lookup returns CDR1 DFQATT and CDR2 SNEGSKA (reference sequence). CDR3 length equals 13 residues. V lost 2 bases, J lost 5 bases, and 10 bases lay in between. The CDR3 loop is CSARPDPDNEQFF. For the CDR3, the DNA is TGCAGTGCTAGACCGGACCCCGACAATGAGCAGTTCTTC.

This clonotype has a handful of counts. The chain links TRBV20-1 to TRBJ2-5; 9 bases are shared with TRBD1. From germline, CDR1 is DFQATT and CDR2 SNEGSKA (reference sequence). Trimming took 6 bases from V and 4 from J; bases not matched to a gene: 6. The CDR3 is 13 residues long. CDR3 coding DNA: TGCAGTGCAGGACAGGGGAATGTAGAGACCCAGTACTTC. This translates into CSAGQGNVETQYF.

The chain is built from TRBV7-2 and TRBJ1-6; weak D call: TRBD1 (5 bases). V gave up 1 base and J gave up 10 bases, with 17 bases separating them. The CDR3 contains 16 residues. Germline V gene lookup returns CDR1 SGHTA and CDR2 FQGNSA. CDR3 nucleotides: TGTGCCAGCAGCTTAGTCCCCTCCACCAGGGCGTCACCCCTCCACTTT. As protein: CASSLVPSTRASPLHF. The variable domain in full, completed from reference TRBV7-2 and TRBJ1-6, reads GAGVSQSPSNKVTEKGKDVELRCDPISGHTALYWYRQSLGQGLEFLIYFQGNSAPDKSGLPSDRFSAERTGGSVSTLTIQRTQQEDSAVYLCASSLVPSTRASPLHFGNGTRLTVT.

The sample holds one count of this clonotype. As DNA, the CDR3 is TGCGCCAGCAGCTTAGCAGGGGGCGTGAGCACTGAAGCTTTCTTT. Translated: CASSLAGGVSTEAFF. The rearrangement joins TRBV4-1 to TRBJ1-1; 8 bases agree with TRBD1. The CDR3 length is 15 residues. The germline CDR1 and CDR2 sequences are MGHRA and YSYEKL. Losses at the gene ends were 5 bases for V and 4 bases for J; bases not matched to a gene: 9.

V gene TRBV20-1 combines with J gene TRBJ2-7, with D possibly matching TRBD2 (6 bases). The CDR3 runs to 12 residues. V dropped 3 bases and J dropped 3 bases, with 9 bases sitting between them. Germline CDR1 is DFQATT and CDR2 is SNEGSKA (reference sequence). The CDR3 spells CSASGTGYEQYF. The CDR3 DNA follows: TGCAGTGCTAGCGGGACTGGCTACGAGCAGTACTTC.

V and J are TRBV2 and TRBJ1-6, with D possibly matching TRBD1 (5 bases). V dropped 3 bases and J dropped 8 bases, with 14 bases sitting between them. Germline V gene sequence: CDR1 SNHLY, CDR2 FYNNEI. This CDR3 comprises 15 residues. CDR3 sequence reads: CASSEIQGIDSPLHF. The CDR3 DNA reads TGTGCCAGCAGTGAGATCCAGGGAATCGATTCACCCCTCCACTTT.

The chain recombines TRBV7-8 with TRBJ1-4; D unresolved. Trimming stripped 0 bases from V and 8 bases from J, with 4 bases between. Germline CDR1 SGHVS, CDR2 FQNEAQ. CDR3 length equals 12 residues. The CDR3: CASSLAREKLFF. CDR3 in DNA: TGTGCCAGCAGCTTAGCCAGGGAAAAACTGTTTTTT.

The chain employs TRBV6-1 and TRBJ1-2; tentatively, D is TRBD1 (6 bases). Trimming removed 5 bases at V and 8 bases at J, with 21 bases between. The CDR3 loop spans 15 amino acids. The germline V gene has CDR1 MNHNS and CDR2 SASEGT. CDR3 nucleotides: TGTGCCAGCAGTCCCCCAGGGGTACCCTCGATGGGCTACACCTTC. This translates into CASSPPGVPSMGYTF.

This clonotype was seen a few times. V and J are TRBV7-8 and TRBJ2-3; D may be TRBD2 (5 bases). This CDR3 has 12 amino acids. Germline V gene lookup returns CDR1 SGHVS and CDR2 FQNEAQ. V was trimmed by 4 bases and J by 11 bases, leaving 13 bases between them. CDR3 sequence reads: CASSSLPGRQYF. CDR3 nucleotides: TGTGCCAGCAGCTCCCTCCCGGGAAGGCAGTATTTT.

The chain recombines TRBV18 with TRBJ1-5; no firm D call. Trimming pared 3 bases from V and 3 bases from J, leaving 6 bases between. From germline, CDR1 is KGHSH and CDR2 LQKENI. The CDR3 runs to 13 residues. CDR3 sequence (DNA): TGTGCCAGCTCACCCTTCGCCAATCAGCCCCAGCATTTT. This encodes CASSPFANQPQHF.

This clonotype was observed a few times. The chain uses TRBV28 and TRBJ1-5, with D uncertain. Germline loops: CDR1 MDHEN, CDR2 SYDVKM. This CDR3 region has 14 residues. V was trimmed by 3 bases and J by 4 bases, leaving 10 bases between them. The CDR3 DNA reads as TGTGCCAGCAGTTTCAATGAGCGGAATCAGCCCCAGCATTTT. Translation gives CASSFNERNQPQHF. Using reference TRBV28 and TRBJ1-5 for the parts outside the CDR3, the full variable domain is DVKVTQSSRYLVKRTGEKVFLECVQDMDHENMFWYRQDPGLGLRLIYFSYDVKMKEKGDIPEGYSVSREKKERFSLILESASTNQTSMYLCASSFNERNQPQHFGDGTRLSIL.

The chain links TRBV23-1 to TRBJ2-5; the D is unclear. TRBV23-1 belongs to the ORF category, with a function that is uncertain. Trimming took off 6 bases at V and 7 bases at J, with 9 bases between the two ends. There are 11 residues in the CDR3. CDR3 nucleotide sequence: TGCGCCAGCAGCCCACATTTGACCCAGTACTTC. Amino acid sequence: CASSPHLTQYF.